One T cell receptor beta chain is described in this entry. The data were obtained in a study of cytomegalovirus exposure and HLA in healthy donors. PCR was performed using 60 Vbeta and 13 Jbeta primers. Assay: immunoSEQ multiplex PCR; the TCRdb copy retains only in-frame clones and omits some. The sample shows some 150,000 clones, around three quarters of them seen only once. Per germline, CDR1 SQVTM and CDR2 ANQGSEA. The CDR3 runs 15 residues. Trimming cost V 6 bases and J 3 bases, with 21 bases left between them. The chain employs TRBV29-1 and TRBJ2-7; possibly TRBD2 for D (5 bases). This TCR derives from a man aged 25 to 40 in good health and CMV-seropositive. Sequenced: PBMCs. The CDR3 DNA is TGCAGCGTGGTAGGTACGGACGGGGAAAGCTACGAGCAGTACTTC. This codes for CSVVGTDGESYEQYF.